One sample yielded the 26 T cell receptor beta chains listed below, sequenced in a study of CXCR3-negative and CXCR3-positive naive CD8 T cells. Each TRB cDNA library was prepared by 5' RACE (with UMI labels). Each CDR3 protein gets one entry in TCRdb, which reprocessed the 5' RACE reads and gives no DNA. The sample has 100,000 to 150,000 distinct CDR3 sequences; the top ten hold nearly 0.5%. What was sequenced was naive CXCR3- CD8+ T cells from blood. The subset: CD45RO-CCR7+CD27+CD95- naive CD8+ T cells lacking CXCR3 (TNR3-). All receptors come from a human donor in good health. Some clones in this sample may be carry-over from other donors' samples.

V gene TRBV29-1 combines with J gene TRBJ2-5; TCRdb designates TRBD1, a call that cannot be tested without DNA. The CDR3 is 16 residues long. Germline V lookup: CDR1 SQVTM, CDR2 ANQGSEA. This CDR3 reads CSVEESAGAIQETQYF. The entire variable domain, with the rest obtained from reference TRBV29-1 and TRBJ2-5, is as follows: SAVISQKPSRDICQRGTSLTIQCQVDSQVTMMFWYRQQPGQSLTLIATANQGSEATYESGFVIDKFPISRPNLTFSTLTVSNMSPEDSSIYLCSVEESAGAIQETQYFGPGTRLLVL.

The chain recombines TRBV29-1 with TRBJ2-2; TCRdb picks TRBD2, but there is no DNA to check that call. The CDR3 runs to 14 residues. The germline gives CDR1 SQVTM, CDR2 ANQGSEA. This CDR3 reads CSVERDEGTGELFF.

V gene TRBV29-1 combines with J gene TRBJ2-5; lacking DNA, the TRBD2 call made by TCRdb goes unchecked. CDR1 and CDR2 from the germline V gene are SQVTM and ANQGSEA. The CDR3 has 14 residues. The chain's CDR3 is CSHDGREEGETQYF.

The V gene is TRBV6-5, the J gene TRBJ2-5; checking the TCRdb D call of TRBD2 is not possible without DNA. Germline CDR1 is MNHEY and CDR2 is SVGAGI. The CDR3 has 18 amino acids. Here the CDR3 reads CASTRIGSGGLNQETQYF.

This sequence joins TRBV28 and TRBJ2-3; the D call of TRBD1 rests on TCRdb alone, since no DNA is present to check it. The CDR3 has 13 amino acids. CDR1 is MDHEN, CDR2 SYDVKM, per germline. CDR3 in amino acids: CASSFPGVDTQYF.

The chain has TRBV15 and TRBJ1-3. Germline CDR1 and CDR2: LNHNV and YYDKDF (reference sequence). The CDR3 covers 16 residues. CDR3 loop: CATSREARASGNTIYF. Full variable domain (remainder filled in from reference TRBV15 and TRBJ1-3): DAMVIQNPRYQVTQFGKPVTLSCSQTLNHNVMYWYQQKSSQAPKLLFHYYDKDFNNEADTPDNFQSRRPNTSFCFLDIRSPGLGDTAMYLCATSREARASGNTIYFGEGSWLTVV.

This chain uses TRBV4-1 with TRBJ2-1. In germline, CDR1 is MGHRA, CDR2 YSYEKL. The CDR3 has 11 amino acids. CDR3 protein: CASTSHGEQFF.

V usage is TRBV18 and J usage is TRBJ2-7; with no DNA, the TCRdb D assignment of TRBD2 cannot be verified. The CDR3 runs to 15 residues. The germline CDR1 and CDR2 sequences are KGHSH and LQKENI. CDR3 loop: CASSPRTSGTYEQYF.

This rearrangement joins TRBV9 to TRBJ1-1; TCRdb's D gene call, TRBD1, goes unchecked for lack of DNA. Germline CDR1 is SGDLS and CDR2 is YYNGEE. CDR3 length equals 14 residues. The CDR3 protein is CASSVAGAGTEAFF.

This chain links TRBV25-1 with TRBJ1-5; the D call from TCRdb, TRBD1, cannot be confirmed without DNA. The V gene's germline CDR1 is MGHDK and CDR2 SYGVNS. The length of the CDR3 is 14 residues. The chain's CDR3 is CASSPTWGLQPQHF.

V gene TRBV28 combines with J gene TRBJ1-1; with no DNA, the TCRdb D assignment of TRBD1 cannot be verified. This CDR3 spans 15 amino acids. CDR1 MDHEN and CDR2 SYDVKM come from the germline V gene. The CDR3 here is CASSFRGVMTTEAFF.

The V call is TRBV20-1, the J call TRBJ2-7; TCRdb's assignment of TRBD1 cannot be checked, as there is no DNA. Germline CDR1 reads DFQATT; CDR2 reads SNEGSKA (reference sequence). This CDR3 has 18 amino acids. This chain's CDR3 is CSARDLSDRGLFQYEQYF.

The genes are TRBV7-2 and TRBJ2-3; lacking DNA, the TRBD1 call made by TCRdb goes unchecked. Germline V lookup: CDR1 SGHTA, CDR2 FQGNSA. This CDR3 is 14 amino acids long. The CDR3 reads CASPAGTVTDTQYF.

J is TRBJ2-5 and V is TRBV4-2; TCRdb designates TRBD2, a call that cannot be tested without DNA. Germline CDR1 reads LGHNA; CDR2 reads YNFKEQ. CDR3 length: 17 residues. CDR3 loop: CASNPGLAGPLGETQYF.

This CDR3 reads CASSPAGQGNGYTF. This chain joins TRBV7-6 and TRBJ1-2; the D gene TCRdb calls, TRBD1, cannot be checked with no DNA. This CDR3 region has 14 residues. Germline lookup yields CDR1 SGHVS and CDR2 FNYEAQ.

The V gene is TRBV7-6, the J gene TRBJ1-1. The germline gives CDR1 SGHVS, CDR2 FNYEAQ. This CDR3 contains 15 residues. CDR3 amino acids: CASSLATLGNTEAFF.

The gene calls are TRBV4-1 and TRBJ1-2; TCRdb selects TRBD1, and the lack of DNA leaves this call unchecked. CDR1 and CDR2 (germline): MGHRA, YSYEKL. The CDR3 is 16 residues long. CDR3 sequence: CASSQASEGGLYGYTF.

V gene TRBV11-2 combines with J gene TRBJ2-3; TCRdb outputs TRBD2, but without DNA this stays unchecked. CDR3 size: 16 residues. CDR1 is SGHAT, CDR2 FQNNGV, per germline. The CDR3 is CASSLGTSGGQDTQYF.

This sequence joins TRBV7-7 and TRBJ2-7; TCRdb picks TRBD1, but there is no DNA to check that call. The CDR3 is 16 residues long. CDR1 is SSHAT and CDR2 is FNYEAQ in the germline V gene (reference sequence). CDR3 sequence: CASSPITATGAGEQYF. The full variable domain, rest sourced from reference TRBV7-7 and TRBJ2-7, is GAGVSQSPRYKVTKRGQDVTLRCDPISSHATLYWYQQALGQGPEFLTYFNYEAQPDKSGLPSDRFSAERPEGSISTLTIQRTEQRDSAMYRCASSPITATGAGEQYFGPGTRLTVT.

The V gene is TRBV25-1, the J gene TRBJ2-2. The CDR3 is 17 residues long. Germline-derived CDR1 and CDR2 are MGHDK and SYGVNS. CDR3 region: CASSSRTGRSNAGELFF. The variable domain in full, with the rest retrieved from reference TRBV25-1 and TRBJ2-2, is EADIYQTPRYLVIGTGKKITLECSQTMGHDKMYWYQQDPGMELHLIHYSYGVNSTEKGDLSSESTVSRIRTEHFPLTLESARPSHTSQYLCASSSRTGRSNAGELFFGEGSRLTVL.

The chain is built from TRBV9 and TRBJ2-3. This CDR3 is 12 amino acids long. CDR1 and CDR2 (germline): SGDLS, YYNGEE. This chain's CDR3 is CASSLRGDTQYF. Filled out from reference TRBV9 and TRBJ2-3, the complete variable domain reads DSGVTQTPKHLITATGQRVTLRCSPRSGDLSVYWYQQSLDQGLQFLIQYYNGEERAKGNILERFSAQQFPDLHSELNLSSLELGDSALYFCASSLRGDTQYFGPGTRLTVL.

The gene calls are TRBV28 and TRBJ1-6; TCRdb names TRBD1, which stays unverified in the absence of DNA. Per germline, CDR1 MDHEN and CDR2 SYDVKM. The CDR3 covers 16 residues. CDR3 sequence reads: CASTLSRESYNSPLHF.

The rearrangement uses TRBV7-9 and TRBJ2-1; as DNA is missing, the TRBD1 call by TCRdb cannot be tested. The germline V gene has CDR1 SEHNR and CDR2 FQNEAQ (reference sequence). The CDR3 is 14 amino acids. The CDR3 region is CASSLGQGVGEQFF.

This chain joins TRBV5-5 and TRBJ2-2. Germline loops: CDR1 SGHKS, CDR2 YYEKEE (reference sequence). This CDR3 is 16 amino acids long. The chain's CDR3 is CASSLEGHPNTGELFF.

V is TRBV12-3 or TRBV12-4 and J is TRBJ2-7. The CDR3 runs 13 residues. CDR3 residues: CASSPRQFHEQYF.

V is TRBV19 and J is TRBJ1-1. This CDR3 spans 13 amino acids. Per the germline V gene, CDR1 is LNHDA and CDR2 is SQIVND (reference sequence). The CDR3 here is CASSIVANTEAFF.